Following are 14 T cell receptor beta chains from one sample sequenced in a study of cytomegalovirus exposure and HLA in healthy donors. PCR employed 60 Vbeta and 13 Jbeta primers. Clones were sequenced by immunoSEQ multiplex PCR, and TCRdb holds only the in-frame ones, with some missing. This sample has 75,000 to 100,000 clones, with 80% found just once. The sequencing input was PBMCs. These receptors were obtained from a man aged 25-40 years in good health and CMV-seronegative.

The CDR3 region has the DNA TGTGCCAGCAGCTTGGATAGCGGGGGAGACTACAATGAGCAGTTCTTC. Encoded protein: CASSLDSGGDYNEQFF. This chain joins TRBV5-6 and TRBJ2-1; TRBD2 aligns across 9 bases. Germline V gene sequence: CDR1 SGHDT, CDR2 YYEEEE. V was clipped by 0 bases and J by 3 bases; unmatched bases: 4. This CDR3 spans 16 amino acids.

The rearrangement joins TRBV27 to TRBJ2-3; 7 bases align to TRBD2. The germline CDR1 and CDR2 sequences are MNHEY and SMNVEV (reference sequence). The CDR3 sequence is 14 residues long. The V gene end was trimmed by 5 bases and the J gene end by 2 bases; junction bases not matched to a gene: 4. The chain's CDR3 is CASSLRDYTDTQYF. The CDR3 nucleotides are TGTGCCAGCAGTCTCAGGGACTACACAGATACGCAGTATTTT.

This rearrangement joins TRBV30 to TRBJ2-1; D possibly corresponds to TRBD1 (6 bases). Germline V gene lookup returns CDR1 GTSNPN and CDR2 SVGIG (reference sequence). V lost 3 bases to trimming and J lost 10 bases, with 16 bases between them. The CDR3 extends over 13 amino acids. The DNA of the CDR3 is TGTGCCTGGAGGGGGGCTAGCCTTGGCGAGCAGTTCTTC. Its protein is CAWRGASLGEQFF.

This clone has only a few counts. Here the CDR3 reads CASSLYSDMEAFF. The CDR3 DNA follows: TGTGCCAGCAGTTTATACTCGGACATGGAAGCTTTCTTT. The genes are TRBV27 and TRBJ1-1, with TRBD1 as a possible D gene (5 bases). V was pared by 1 base and J by 8 bases, with 11 bases between. Germline values: CDR1 MNHEY, CDR2 SMNVEV (reference sequence). The CDR3 runs to 13 residues.

V usage is TRBV13 and J usage is TRBJ2-5; the D gene is possibly TRBD2 (6 bases). Germline V gene sequence: CDR1 PRHDT, CDR2 FYEKMQ (reference sequence). The CDR3 length is 17 residues. V lost 4 bases to trimming and J lost 5 bases, with 23 bases between them. The CDR3, as DNA: TGTGCCAGCAGCTCCCGGACTGGCGGGGTCGGTATTGAGACCCAGTACTTC. Its translation: CASSSRTGGVGIETQYF.

The chain employs TRBV11-3 and TRBJ1-1; D remains unclear. Trimming took off 3 bases at V and 0 bases at J, with 5 bases between the two ends. CDR1 is SGHNT, CDR2 YENEEA, per germline. CDR3 length: 13 amino acids. The CDR3 is CASSLGLNTEAFF. CDR3 bases: TGTGCCAGCAGCTTGGGCCTGAACACTGAAGCTTTCTTT.

The V call is TRBV30, the J call TRBJ1-4; 10 bases are shared with TRBD1. V lost 4 bases to trimming and J lost 11 bases; unmatched junction nucleotides: 4. CDR3 size: 12 residues. From germline, CDR1 is GTSNPN and CDR2 SVGIG (reference sequence). The CDR3 here is CAWKDRGTKLFF. CDR3 bases: TGTGCCTGGAAGGACAGGGGGACGAAACTGTTTTTT.

This chain joins TRBV2 and TRBJ1-6, with no clear D. Germline V CDR1 and CDR2: SNHLY, FYNNEI. The CDR3 loop spans 11 amino acids. The V end was cut by 6 bases, the J end by 10 bases, with 7 bases between. The CDR3: CASSAVSPLHF. The CDR3 DNA sequence: TGTGCCAGCAGCGCAGTCTCACCCCTCCACTTT.

V and J are TRBV6-1 and TRBJ2-5; D possibly corresponds to TRBD1 (6 bases). The J call may be incorrect, as the DNA end agrees better with TRBJ2-7. Germline V gene sequence: CDR1 MNHNS, CDR2 SASEGT. This CDR3 is built from 15 residues. As DNA, the CDR3 is TGTGCCAGCAGTATGCAGACAGGCCCTCACTACGAGCAGTACTTC. Protein product: CASSMQTGPHYEQYF.

The rearrangement joins TRBV5-4 to TRBJ2-3; D is perhaps TRBD2 (6 bases). Trimming shortened V by 3 bases and J by 2 bases, and 10 bases separated the two germline ends. CDR1 and CDR2 (germline): SGHNT, YYREEE (reference sequence). The CDR3 extends over 14 amino acids. DNA for the CDR3: TGTGCCAGCAGCTCACCGGGAGCCACAGATACGCAGTATTTT. Protein product: CASSSPGATDTQYF.

The gene calls are TRBV5-1 and TRBJ1-4, with TRBD1 matching 7 bases. Losses at the gene ends were 4 bases for V and 8 bases for J; bases not matched to a gene: 8. CDR3 length: 14 amino acids. Germline CDR1 and CDR2: SGHRS and YFSETQ. CDR3 coding DNA: TGCGCCAGCAGCGCGACAGGGAACGGGGAAAAACTGTTTTTT. Its protein is CASSATGNGEKLFF.

The genes are TRBV7-6 and TRBJ1-1; 9 positions agree with TRBD1. The V gene end was trimmed by 5 bases and the J gene end by 4 bases; junction bases not matched to a gene: 5. Germline loops: CDR1 SGHVS, CDR2 FNYEAQ. The CDR3 spans 14 residues. The CDR3 loop reads CASSQTGGSTEAFF. CDR3 in DNA: TGTGCCAGCAGCCAGACAGGGGGGTCCACTGAAGCTTTCTTT.

This clone was observed a single time. This chain links TRBV27 with TRBJ2-7; 9 bases map to TRBD1. The germline gives CDR1 MNHEY, CDR2 SMNVEV (reference sequence). CDR3 length: 14 residues. Losses at the gene ends were 5 bases for V and 0 bases for J; bases not matched to a gene: 2. The CDR3 region is CASSRTGASYEQYF. Here the CDR3 DNA reads TGTGCCAGCAGTCGGACAGGGGCCTCCTACGAGCAGTACTTC.

The J gene is TRBJ1-5, the V gene TRBV6-1; no firm D call. CDR3 length: 14 amino acids. V was shortened by 1 base and J by 6 bases, with 10 bases between the two germline ends. CDR1 is MNHNS and CDR2 is SASEGT in the germline V gene. The CDR3 sequence is CASSEGLAAQPQHF. CDR3 bases: TGTGCCAGCAGTGAAGGACTGGCGGCTCAGCCCCAGCATTTT.